The 10 T cell receptor beta chains reported below all come from one sample, sequenced in a study of cytomegalovirus exposure and HLA in healthy donors. PCR primers comprised 60 Vbeta and 13 Jbeta primers. Assay: immunoSEQ multiplex PCR; the TCRdb copy retains only in-frame clones and omits some. The sample yields about 94,000 clones, roughly 77% seen once. The specimen sequenced was PBMCs. The receptors come from a human donor in good health.

CDR3 sequence: CASSFEWEEGELFF. Here the CDR3 DNA reads TGTGCCAGCAGTTTTGAGTGGGAGGAAGGGGAGCTGTTTTTT. The rearrangement uses TRBV28 and TRBJ2-2; D is possibly TRBD2 (6 bases). Germline CDR1 reads MDHEN; CDR2 reads SYDVKM. This CDR3 spans 14 amino acids. V lost 3 bases, J lost 8 bases, and 13 bases lay in between.

V and J are TRBV5-1 and TRBJ2-2; 7 bases agree with TRBD1. V lost 0 bases, J lost 8 bases, and 10 bases stayed unmatched. This CDR3 spans 16 amino acids. Germline V gene lookup returns CDR1 SGHRS and CDR2 YFSETQ. CDR3: CASSLARDSLAGELFF. The CDR3, as DNA: TGCGCCAGCAGCTTGGCCCGGGACAGCCTAGCAGGGGAGCTGTTTTTT.

The chain has TRBV27 and TRBJ2-7, with D hard to call. Germline assignment: CDR1 MNHEY and CDR2 SMNVEV (reference sequence). The CDR3 is 13 residues long. V was shortened by 3 bases and J by 0 bases, with 6 bases between the two germline ends. The CDR3 reads CASSFHNSYEQYF. CDR3 nucleotide sequence: TGTGCCAGCAGTTTTCACAACTCCTACGAGCAGTACTTC.

CDR3 residues: CASSISGEKLFF. In DNA form, the CDR3 reads TGTGCCAGTAGTATTTCCGGTGAAAAACTGTTTTTT. The rearrangement uses TRBV19 and TRBJ1-4; D is undetermined. Trimming cost V 3 bases and J 7 bases, with 6 bases left between them. Germline CDR1 LNHDA, CDR2 SQIVND (reference sequence). The CDR3 length is 12 residues.

This clone was counted a few times. The chain uses TRBV7-4 and TRBJ1-5; tentative D call: TRBD1 (5 bases). Looked up from germline, CDR1 is SGHVT and CDR2 is SQSDAQ. V was pared by 1 base and J by 0 bases, with 13 bases between. The CDR3 contains 17 residues. CDR3 loop: CASSLGVGPASNQPQHF. CDR3 DNA: TGTGCCAGCAGCTTAGGGGTGGGGCCCGCTAGCAATCAGCCCCAGCATTTT.

The chain joins TRBV28 to TRBJ1-1; no clear D. The CDR3 is 15 residues long. V was clipped by 3 bases and J by 2 bases, with 13 bases between them. Germline values: CDR1 MDHEN, CDR2 SYDVKM. The CDR3 is CASSFRALRNTEAFF. In DNA, the CDR3 is TGTGCCAGCAGTTTTAGAGCACTAAGAAACACTGAAGCTTTCTTT.

The rearrangement uses TRBV19 and TRBJ2-1, with 8 bases matching TRBD2. Per the germline V gene, CDR1 is LNHDA and CDR2 is SQIVND (reference sequence). V shed 10 bases, J shed 5 bases, and the junction held 7 bases outside the gene matches. The CDR3 totals 13 residues. DNA for the CDR3: TGTGCCACCGCGGGGGGCCCCCACAATGAGCAGTTCTTC. Protein sequence: CATAGGPHNEQFF.

The V and J genes are TRBV5-6 and TRBJ2-7, with 10 bases lining up with TRBD1. Germline V CDR1 and CDR2: SGHDT, YYEEEE. V was pared by 0 bases and J by 4 bases, with 4 bases of the junction left unmatched. This CDR3 comprises 15 residues. The CDR3 loop is CASSLGDRGWYEQYF. The CDR3 DNA reads TGTGCCAGCAGCTTGGGGGACAGGGGTTGGTACGAGCAGTACTTC. The full variable domain, rest sourced from reference TRBV5-6 and TRBJ2-7, is DAGVTQSPTHLIKTRGQQVTLRCSPKSGHDTVSWYQQALGQGPQFIFQYYEEEERQRGNFPDRFSGHQFPNYSSELNVNALLLGDSALYLCASSLGDRGWYEQYFGPGTRLTVT.

The V call is TRBV7-9, the J call TRBJ2-5; D is ambiguous. The V end was cut by 6 bases, the J end by 0 bases, with 2 bases between. This CDR3 contains 11 residues. Germline V gives CDR1 SEHNR, CDR2 FQNEAQ (reference sequence). CDR3 amino acids: CASSNQETQYF. In DNA form, the CDR3 reads TGTGCCAGCAGTAACCAAGAGACCCAGTACTTC.

The CDR3, as DNA: TGTGCCACCCGACAGGTTAACTATGGCTACACCTTC. Amino acid sequence: CATRQVNYGYTF. The chain is built from TRBV6-5 and TRBJ1-2; D perhaps matches TRBD1 (6 bases). This CDR3 is built from 12 residues. Trimming took off 10 bases at V and 1 base at J, with 10 bases between the two ends. The germline V gene encodes CDR1 MNHEY and CDR2 SVGAGI.